Described below is a single T cell receptor beta chain sequence and its context. Its matching antigen is unknown. Germline CDR1 reads MDHEN; CDR2 reads SYDVKM. V was trimmed by 7 bases and J by 3 bases, leaving 12 bases between them. CDR3 size: 13 residues. These data originate in a study of T cell responses to AZD1222 COVID-19 vaccine. Findings and limits, study-wide: Dominant CD4 TCR responses targeted spike regions 160-218 and 743-854.

Only in-frame clones appear in the TCRdb table, and some are missing; sequencing was by immunoSEQ multiplex PCR. Of over 100,000 clones in the sample, more than 65% were seen once. The gene calls are TRBV28 and TRBJ1-2, with D maybe TRBD1 (6 bases). The source is an adult in good health. Here the sequenced sample was peripheral blood, taken on day 0 of AZD1222 vaccination. This CDR3 is CASTQQGDYGYTF. The CDR3 DNA reads as TGTGCCAGCACCCAACAGGGCGACTATGGCTACACCTTC.